The T cell receptor (beta chain) under discussion was sequenced for a study of cytomegalovirus exposure and HLA in healthy donors. Across the study: Earlier findings included over 90 million unique TCR beta sequences obtained from roughly 200 million T cells.

The CDR3 length is 14 residues. The J segment lost 3 bases and the V segment lost 3 bases, leaving 5 bases of the junction unmatched. Germline V CDR1 and CDR2: SGHDT, YYEEEE. Vbeta (60) and Jbeta (13) primers were used in the PCR. The method was immunoSEQ multiplex PCR; TCRdb's version includes in-frame clones alone and lacks a portion of them. The table for this sample gives about 130,000 clones. Sequenced material: PBMCs. The receptor was isolated from a woman in her 40s in good health and CMV-seronegative. V and J are TRBV5-6 and TRBJ2-7; 8 bases align to TRBD1. CDR3 bases: TGTGCCAGCAGCTCGATTGACAGGGGCTACGAGCAGTACTTC. It yields the protein CASSSIDRGYEQYF.